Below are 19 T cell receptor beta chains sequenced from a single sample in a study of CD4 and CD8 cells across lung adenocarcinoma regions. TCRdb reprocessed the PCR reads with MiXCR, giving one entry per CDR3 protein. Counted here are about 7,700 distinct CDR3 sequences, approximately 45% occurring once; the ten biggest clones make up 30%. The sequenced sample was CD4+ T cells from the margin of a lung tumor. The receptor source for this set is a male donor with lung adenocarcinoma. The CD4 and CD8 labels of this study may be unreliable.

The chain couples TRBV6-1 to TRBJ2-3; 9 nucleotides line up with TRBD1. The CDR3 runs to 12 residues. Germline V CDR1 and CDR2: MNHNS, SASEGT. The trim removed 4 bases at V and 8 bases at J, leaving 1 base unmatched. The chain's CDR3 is CASSGDRVTQYF. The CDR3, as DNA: TGTGCCAGCAGTGGGGACAGGGTTACGCAGTATTTT.

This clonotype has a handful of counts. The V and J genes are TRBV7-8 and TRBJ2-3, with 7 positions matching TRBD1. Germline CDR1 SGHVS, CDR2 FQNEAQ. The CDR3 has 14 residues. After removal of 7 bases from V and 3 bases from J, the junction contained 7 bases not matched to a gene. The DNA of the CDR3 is TGTGCCAGCACCCACAGACAGGGTACAGATACGCAGTATTTT. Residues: CASTHRQGTDTQYF.

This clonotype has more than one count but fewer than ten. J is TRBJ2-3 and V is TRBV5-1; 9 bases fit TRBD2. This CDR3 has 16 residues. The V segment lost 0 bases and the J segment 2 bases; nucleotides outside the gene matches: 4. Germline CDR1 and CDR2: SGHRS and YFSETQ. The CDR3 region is CASSLGLAADTDTQYF. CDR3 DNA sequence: TGCGCCAGCAGCTTGGGACTAGCGGCTGACACAGATACGCAGTATTTT.

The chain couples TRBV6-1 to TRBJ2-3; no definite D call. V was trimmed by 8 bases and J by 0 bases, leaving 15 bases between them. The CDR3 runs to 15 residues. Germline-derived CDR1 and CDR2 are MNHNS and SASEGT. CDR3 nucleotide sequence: TGTGCCAGCTCACCCCACGCCTCTAGCACAGATACGCAGTATTTT. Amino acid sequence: CASSPHASSTDTQYF.

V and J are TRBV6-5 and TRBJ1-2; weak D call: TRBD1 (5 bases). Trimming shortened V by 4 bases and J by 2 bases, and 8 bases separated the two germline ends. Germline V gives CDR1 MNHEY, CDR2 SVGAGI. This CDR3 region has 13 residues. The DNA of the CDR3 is TGTGCCAGCAGTTCTCAGGGAAACTATGGCTACACCTTC. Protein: CASSSQGNYGYTF.

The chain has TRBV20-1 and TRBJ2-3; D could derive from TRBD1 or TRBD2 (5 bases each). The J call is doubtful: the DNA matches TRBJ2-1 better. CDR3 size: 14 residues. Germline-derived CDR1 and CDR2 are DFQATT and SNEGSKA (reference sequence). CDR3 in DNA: TGCAGTGCCCCGAAGGGGAGAAGTCAAAATGAGCAGTTCTTC. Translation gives CSAPKGRSQNEQFF.

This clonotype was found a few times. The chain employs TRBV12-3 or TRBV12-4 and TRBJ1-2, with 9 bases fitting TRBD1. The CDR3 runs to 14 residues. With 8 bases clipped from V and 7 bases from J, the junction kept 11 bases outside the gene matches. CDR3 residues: CASLNGGQGGGYTF. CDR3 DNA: TGTGCCAGCTTGAACGGGGGACAGGGAGGTGGCTACACCTTC.

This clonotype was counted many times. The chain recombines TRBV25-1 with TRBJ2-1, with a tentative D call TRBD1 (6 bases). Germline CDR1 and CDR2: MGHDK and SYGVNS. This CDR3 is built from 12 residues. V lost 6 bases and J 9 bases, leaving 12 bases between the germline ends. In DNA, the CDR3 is TGTGCCAGCAGGACAGGTGGGGGTGAGCAGTTCTTC. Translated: CASRTGGGEQFF.

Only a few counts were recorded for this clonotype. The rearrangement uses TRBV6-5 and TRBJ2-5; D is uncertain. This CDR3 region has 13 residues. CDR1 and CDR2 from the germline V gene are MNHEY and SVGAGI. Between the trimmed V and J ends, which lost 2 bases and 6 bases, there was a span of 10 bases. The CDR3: CASSYGPSKTQYF. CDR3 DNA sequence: TGTGCCAGCAGTTACGGCCCCTCGAAGACCCAGTACTTC.

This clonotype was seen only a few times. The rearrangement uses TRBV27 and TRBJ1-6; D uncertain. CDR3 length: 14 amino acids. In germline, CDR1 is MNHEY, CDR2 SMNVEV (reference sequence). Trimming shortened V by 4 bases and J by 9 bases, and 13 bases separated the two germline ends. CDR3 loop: CASSWAGMGSPLHF. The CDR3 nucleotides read TGTGCCAGCAGTTGGGCGGGTATGGGTTCACCCCTCCACTTT.

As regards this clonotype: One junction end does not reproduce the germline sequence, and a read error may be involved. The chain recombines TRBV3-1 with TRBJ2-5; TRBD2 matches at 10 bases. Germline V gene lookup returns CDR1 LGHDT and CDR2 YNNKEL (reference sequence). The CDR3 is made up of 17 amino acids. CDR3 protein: CASSQDVGLAATETQYF. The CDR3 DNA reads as TGTGCCAGCAGCCAAGACGTCGGACTAGCGGCGACAGAGACCCAGTATTTC.

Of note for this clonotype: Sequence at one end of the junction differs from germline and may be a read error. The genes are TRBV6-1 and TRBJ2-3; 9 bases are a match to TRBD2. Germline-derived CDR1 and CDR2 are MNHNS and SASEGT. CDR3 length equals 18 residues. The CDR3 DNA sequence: TGTGCGGGCTGTCTACGGGGGGGTGGCGGGGGGGACCAAGATACGCAGTATTTC. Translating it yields CAGCLRGGGGGDQDTQYF.

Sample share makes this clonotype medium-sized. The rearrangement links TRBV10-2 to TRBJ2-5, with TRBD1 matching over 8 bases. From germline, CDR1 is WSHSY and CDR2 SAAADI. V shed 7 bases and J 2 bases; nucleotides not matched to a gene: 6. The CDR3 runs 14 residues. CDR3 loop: CASKSTGVQETQYF. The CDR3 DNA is TGCGCCAGCAAATCGACAGGGGTACAAGAGACCCAGTACTTC.

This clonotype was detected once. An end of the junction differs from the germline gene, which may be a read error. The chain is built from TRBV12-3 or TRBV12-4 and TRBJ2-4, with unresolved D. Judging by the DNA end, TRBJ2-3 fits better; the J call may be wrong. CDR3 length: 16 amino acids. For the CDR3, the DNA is TGTGCCAGCAGCCCCCGTGTTTCGAGTTCCACAAATACGCAGTATTTT. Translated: CASSPRVSSSTNTQYF.

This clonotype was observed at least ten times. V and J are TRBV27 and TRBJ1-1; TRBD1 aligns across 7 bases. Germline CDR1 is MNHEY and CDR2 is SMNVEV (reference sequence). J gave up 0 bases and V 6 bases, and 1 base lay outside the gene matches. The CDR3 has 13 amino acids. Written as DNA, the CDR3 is TGTGCCAGCAGGGGACAGCTGAACACTGAAGCTTTCTTT. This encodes CASRGQLNTEAFF.

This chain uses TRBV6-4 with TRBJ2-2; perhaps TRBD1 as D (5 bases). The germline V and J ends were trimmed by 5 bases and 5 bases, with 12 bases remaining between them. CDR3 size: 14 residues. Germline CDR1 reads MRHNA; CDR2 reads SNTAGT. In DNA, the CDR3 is TGTGCCAGCAGTCAGGGATTGGAAACCGGGGAGCTGTTTTTT. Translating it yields CASSQGLETGELFF.

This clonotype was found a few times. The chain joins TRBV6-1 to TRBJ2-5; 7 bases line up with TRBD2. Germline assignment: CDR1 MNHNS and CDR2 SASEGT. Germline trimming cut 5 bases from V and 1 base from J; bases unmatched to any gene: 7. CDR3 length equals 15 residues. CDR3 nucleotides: TGTGCCAGCAGTCCGAATTGGGGGGGCCAAGAGACCCAGTACTTC. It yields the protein CASSPNWGGQETQYF.

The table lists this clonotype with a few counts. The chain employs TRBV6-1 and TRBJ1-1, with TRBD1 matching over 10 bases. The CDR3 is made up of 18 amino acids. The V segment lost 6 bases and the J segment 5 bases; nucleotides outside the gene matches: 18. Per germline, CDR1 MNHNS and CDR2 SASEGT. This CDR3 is CASRELPGQGPSGTEAFF. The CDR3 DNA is TGTGCCAGCAGAGAACTCCCGGGACAGGGGCCGTCTGGGACTGAAGCTTTCTTT.

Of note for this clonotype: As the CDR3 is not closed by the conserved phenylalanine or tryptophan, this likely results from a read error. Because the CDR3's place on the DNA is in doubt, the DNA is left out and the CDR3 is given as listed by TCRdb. Here the CDR3 reads CLDFFFTFKKAH. The chain couples TRBV5-6 to TRBJ2-1. The CDR3 is 12 amino acids long, termini counted. CDR1 is SGHDT, CDR2 YYEEEE, per germline.